These 6 T cell receptor beta chains came from one sample sequenced in a study of blood T cell repertoires in COVID-19. The data were produced by immunoSEQ multiplex PCR, yet TCRdb's version contains in-frame clones alone and is incomplete. The repertoire holds about 300,000 clones, with just under 90% as singletons. Specimen: peripheral blood. The receptors here all came from a woman aged 45 to 65 with COVID-19, enrolled during active disease.

The rearrangement uses TRBV5-6 and TRBJ1-6; tentatively, D is TRBD1 (6 bases). The CDR3 is 16 residues long. Trimming took off 4 bases at V and 6 bases at J, with 17 bases between the two ends. CDR1 SGHDT and CDR2 YYEEEE come from the germline V gene. CDR3 sequence reads: CASSEQGTPLNSPLHF. The CDR3 DNA is TGTGCCAGCAGCGAACAGGGAACTCCTCTTAATTCACCCCTCCACTTT.

This chain connects TRBV12-5 to TRBJ1-1; no clear D. CDR1 and CDR2 (germline): LGHNT, FRNRAP. The CDR3 is made up of 15 amino acids. With 1 base removed from V and 0 bases from J, the gap between germline ends came to 9 bases. CDR3 nucleotide sequence: TGTGCTAGTGGTTTGGACATCCTCTTGAACACTGAAGCTTTCTTT. Translation gives CASGLDILLNTEAFF.

The gene calls are TRBV29-1 and TRBJ1-3; tentative D call: TRBD1 (5 bases). The CDR3 covers 14 residues. The germline V gene has CDR1 SQVTM and CDR2 ANQGSEA. Trimming pared 3 bases from V and 4 bases from J, leaving 13 bases between. The CDR3 coding sequence is TGCAGCGTTGACTGCTTCAAGGGGGGAAACACCATATATTTT. It encodes CSVDCFKGGNTIYF. The full variable domain, its missing parts supplied by reference TRBV29-1 and TRBJ1-3, is SAVISQKPSRDICQRGTSLTIQCQVDSQVTMMFWYRQQPGQSLTLIATANQGSEATYESGFVIDKFPISRPNLTFSTLTVSNMSPEDSSIYLCSVDCFKGGNTIYFGEGSWLTVV.

In this sample, this clone turned up a few times. The J gene is TRBJ1-1, the V gene TRBV30, with D possibly matching TRBD1 (5 bases). V lost 4 bases to trimming and J lost 1 base, with 16 bases between them. Germline V CDR1 and CDR2: GTSNPN, SVGIG (reference sequence). The CDR3 extends over 15 amino acids. The CDR3 sequence: CAWTSKGTGNTEAFF. Here the CDR3 DNA reads TGTGCCTGGACCTCCAAGGGGACTGGGAACACTGAAGCTTTCTTT.

This clone was seen a handful of times. The V call is TRBV5-6, the J call TRBJ1-5; 7 bases are a match to TRBD1. The CDR3 is 18 amino acids. Germline V gene sequence: CDR1 SGHDT, CDR2 YYEEEE. V dropped 6 bases and J dropped 2; count of bases not matched to a gene: 17. As DNA, the CDR3 is TGTGCCAGCACACTTGGAGGCAGGGGGTCGGGAGGCAATCAGCCCCAGCATTTT. Protein sequence: CASTLGGRGSGGNQPQHF.

This rearrangement joins TRBV9 to TRBJ2-3, with 8 bases aligning to TRBD1. V trimming: 4 bases; J trimming: 1 base; junction bases outside the gene matches: 8. In germline, CDR1 is SGDLS, CDR2 YYNGEE. The CDR3 has 16 amino acids. The CDR3 protein is CASSPTSGGGTDTQYF. CDR3 in DNA: TGTGCCAGCAGCCCAACCTCAGGGGGCGGCACAGATACGCAGTATTTT.